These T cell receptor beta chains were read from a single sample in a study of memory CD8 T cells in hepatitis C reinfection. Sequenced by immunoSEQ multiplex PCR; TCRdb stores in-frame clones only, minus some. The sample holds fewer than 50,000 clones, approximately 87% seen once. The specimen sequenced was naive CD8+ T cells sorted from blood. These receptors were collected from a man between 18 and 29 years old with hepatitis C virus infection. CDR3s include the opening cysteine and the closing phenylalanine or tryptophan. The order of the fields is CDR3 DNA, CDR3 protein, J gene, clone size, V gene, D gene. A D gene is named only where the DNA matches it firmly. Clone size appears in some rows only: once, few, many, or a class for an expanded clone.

TGCGCCAGCAGCTTGGGGACAGGGGGCACAGATACGCAGTATTTT,CASSLGTGGTDTQYF,TRBJ2-3,.,TRBV5-1,TRBD1
TGTGCCAGCAGTTTCGTTGCCGGAGCCGAGCAGTACTTC,CASSFVAGAEQYF,TRBJ2-7,.,TRBV28,.
TGTGCCAGCAGCTTATGGATAGGAGGCACCGGGGAGCTGTTTTTT,CASSLWIGGTGELFF,TRBJ2-2,.,TRBV7-9,.
TGTGCCAGTAGTACCCTGGGTAGCGGGAGTTTAGTCGGGCAAGAGACCCAGTACTTC,CASSTLGSGSLVGQETQYF,TRBJ2-5,.,TRBV19,TRBD2
TGTGCCAGCAGCTCACTAGGCAATGAACAGTTCTTC,CASSSLGNEQFF,TRBJ2-1,.,TRBV11-2,.
TGCGCCAGCAGCCAGCTATTCACCGGGACATCGAACACTGAAGCTTTCTTT,CASSQLFTGTSNTEAFF,TRBJ1-1,.,TRBV4-3,.
TGTGCCAGCAGCCCCGCCCCGGTCTACGAGCAGTACTTC,CASSPAPVYEQYF,TRBJ2-7,.,TRBV11-2,.
TGCGCCAGCAGCCTCCAGATAACTCTAGGCAATGAGCAGTTCTTC,CASSLQITLGNEQFF,TRBJ2-1,.,TRBV4-1,.
TGTGCCAGCAGCCCGGGGGGGGTAGGTCAGCCCCAGCATTTT,CASSPGGVGQPQHF,TRBJ1-5,.,TRBV6-1,.
TGTGCCAGCAGCTTAGGGACTAGCGACACAGATACGCAGTATTTT,CASSLGTSDTDTQYF,TRBJ2-3,.,TRBV11-3,TRBD2
TGTGCCAGCAGGAATAGCGGGGGGGCTACAGATACGCAGTATTTT,CASRNSGGATDTQYF,TRBJ2-3,.,TRBV7-2,TRBD2
TGCGCCAGCAGCCTGGACAGGATGAACACTGAAGCTTTCTTT,CASSLDRMNTEAFF,TRBJ1-1,.,TRBV4-3,TRBD1
TGTGCCAGCAGCCCCCGGACTAGCGGAGGAGGGAGCACAGATACGCAGTATTTT,CASSPRTSGGGSTDTQYF,TRBJ2-3,.,TRBV9,TRBD2
TGTGCCAGCAGCGTAGGACAGGTCAAAAACATTCAGTACTTC,CASSVGQVKNIQYF,TRBJ2-4,.,TRBV9,.
TGTGCCAGCACCGATGGGACAGGGGCCGGGGAGCTGTTTTTT,CASTDGTGAGELFF,TRBJ2-2,once,TRBV27,TRBD1
TGTGCCAGCGATCCTTTGTGGGAGCGGCCTGACAATGAGCAGTTCTTC,CASDPLWERPDNEQFF,TRBJ2-1,.,TRBV7-9,.
TGCGCCAGCAGCCAATTGGAGGGGCTGCGCAATCAGCCCCAGCATTTT,CASSQLEGLRNQPQHF,TRBJ1-5,few,TRBV4-1,.
TGTGCCAGCAGTTTCTCTCGGGGGTACGAGCAGTACTTC,CASSFSRGYEQYF,TRBJ2-7,once,TRBV6-5,.
TGCGCCAGCAGTGAGGGACAGGGGGTATATGGCTACACCTTC,CASSEGQGVYGYTF,TRBJ1-2,few,TRBV10-2,TRBD1
TGTGCCAGTAGCCGCGGGGGGAACACTGAAGCTTTCTTT,CASSRGGNTEAFF,TRBJ1-1,.,TRBV19,.
TGTGCCGCGGGGGGGAATCAGCCCCAGCATTTT,CAAGGNQPQHF,TRBJ1-5,.,TRBV15,.
TGTGCCAGCAGCTTGAGGGACAGGGGTTTTGAGACCCAGTACTTC,CASSLRDRGFETQYF,TRBJ2-5,.,TRBV5-8,TRBD1
TGTGCCAGCAGCCCGGTTAGCGCCTACGAGCAGTACTTC,CASSPVSAYEQYF,TRBJ2-7,.,TRBV7-9,.
TGTGCCAGCAGCTTTACAGGGGAGGAAGCTTTCTTT,CASSFTGEEAFF,TRBJ1-1,.,TRBV6-5,TRBD1
TGTGCCAGCACCGTCGGACTTAACACCGGGGAGCTGTTTTTT,CASTVGLNTGELFF,TRBJ2-2,.,TRBV6-6,.
TGTGCCAGCAGCCAGGGGCTAGATAATTCACCCCTCCACTTT,CASSQGLDNSPLHF,TRBJ1-6,.,TRBV14,.
TGCGCCAGCAGCCGAATGACTACTCCTGGTTTCTACGAGCAGTACTTC,CASSRMTTPGFYEQYF,TRBJ2-7,.,TRBV4-1,.
TGTGCCACCAGCAGAGATGGGGAACTAGCGGGGGGGCTTGGCACAGATACGCAGTATTTT,CATSRDGELAGGLGTDTQYF,TRBJ2-3,.,TRBV15,TRBD2
TGTGCCAGCACCCAAACAGGGGCCGGGGAGCTGTTTTTT,CASTQTGAGELFF,TRBJ2-2,.,TRBV6-1,TRBD1
TGTGCCAGCAGCCCCCTGAGTTCTAATGAAAAACTGTTTTTT,CASSPLSSNEKLFF,TRBJ1-4,.,TRBV28,.
TGTGCCAGCACCTCCGGGACAGGGGGCGCGAAGTTGGAAGAGACCCAGTACTTC,CASTSGTGGAKLEETQYF,TRBJ2-5,.,TRBV7-2,TRBD1
TGTGCCAGCAGTTACCCCCCATGGTCGAGGGGGGGCACTGAAGCTTTCTTT,CASSYPPWSRGGTEAFF,TRBJ1-1,.,TRBV28,.
TGTGCCAGTAGTAATTCCTTCGAGACAGCTAATGAGCAGTTCTTC,CASSNSFETANEQFF,TRBJ2-1,.,TRBV19,.
TGCGCCAGCAGCCAAGAACTACTAAGGGGGCAGGTCTATGGCTACACCTTC,CASSQELLRGQVYGYTF,TRBJ1-2,.,TRBV4-3,TRBD1
TGTGCCAGCAGCATTAGCGAACACTCCTACGAGCAGTACTTC,CASSISEHSYEQYF,TRBJ2-7,.,TRBV7-9,.
TGTGCCAGCAGCTTGGCTACGAGCACTAGCGGAGACCCAGATACGCAGTATTTT,CASSLATSTSGDPDTQYF,TRBJ2-3,.,TRBV5-4,TRBD2
TGTGCCAGCAGCGTCGGACAGGGGGCGGCAGATACGCAGTATTTT,CASSVGQGAADTQYF,TRBJ2-3,.,TRBV9,TRBD1
TGTGCCAGCAGTTTAGCGGGAGTGTACGAGCAGTACTTC,CASSLAGVYEQYF,TRBJ2-7,.,TRBV28,TRBD2
TGTGCCAGCAGTTTCGCGAGCCTATACAATGAGCAGTTCTTC,CASSFASLYNEQFF,TRBJ2-1,.,TRBV28,.
TGCGCCAGCAGGGTGAGGGCGAACACTGAAGCTTTCTTT,CASRVRANTEAFF,TRBJ1-1,.,TRBV5-1,.
TGTGCCAGCAGCCAATGGGGTCGGGGGATCTACAATGAGCAGTTCTTC,CASSQWGRGIYNEQFF,TRBJ2-1,.,TRBV9,.
TGTGCCAGCAGTTACTCACCGGGCACTGAAGCTTTCTTT,CASSYSPGTEAFF,TRBJ1-1,few,TRBV6-5,.
TGTGCCAGTAGTCACACTCCGGGACAGGCCACCTACGAGCAGTACTTC,CASSHTPGQATYEQYF,TRBJ2-7,.,TRBV19,TRBD1
TGTGCCAGTAGTATAGGGGAGGGGGCTGAAGCTTTCTTT,CASSIGEGAEAFF,TRBJ1-1,.,TRBV19,.
TGTGCCAGCAGTGAGTACGTCGGGTACACCGGGGAGCTGTTTTTT,CASSEYVGYTGELFF,TRBJ2-2,.,TRBV6-1,.
TGTGCCAGCAGCTCCCAGACAGGGATTGAGCAGTTCTTC,CASSSQTGIEQFF,TRBJ2-1,.,TRBV11-2,TRBD1
TGTGCCAGCAGTTCCTGGACTAGCGGGGGGGAAGACTACAATGAGCAGTTCTTC,CASSSWTSGGEDYNEQFF,TRBJ2-1,once,TRBV27,TRBD2
TGTGCCAGCAGAAAATATAGCAATCAGCCCCAGCATTTT,CASRKYSNQPQHF,TRBJ1-5,once,TRBV6-5,.
TGTGCCAGCAGCATCAGGGGCGAGTACCAAGAGACCCAGTACTTC,CASSIRGEYQETQYF,TRBJ2-5,.,TRBV21-1,.
TGTGCCATTTCACCGCCGGGACTAGCCGACAATGAGCAGTTCTTC,CAISPPGLADNEQFF,TRBJ2-1,few,TRBV28,TRBD2
TGTGCCAGCAGTCCAATCCTGACAGGGCTCGAAGGCTACACCTTC,CASSPILTGLEGYTF,TRBJ1-2,.,TRBV27,TRBD1
TGTGCCAGTTCAGGGGGTGGCTACACCTTC,CASSGGGYTF,TRBJ1-2,.,TRBV6-1,TRBD1
TGTGCCAGCACCCTAGGGAGGACGACGGAAGATACGCAGTATTTT,CASTLGRTTEDTQYF,TRBJ2-3,.,TRBV9,.
TGTGCCAGCAGCGCGGACAGGGGTCTCAATCAGCCCCAGCATTTT,CASSADRGLNQPQHF,TRBJ1-5,.,TRBV2,TRBD1